The clone carrying this T cell receptor (beta chain) has more than one count but fewer than ten. This sample's time point: patch test 2, 6 weeks after DPC sensitization. Noted treatment: therapeutic diphenylcyclopropenone sensitization with weekly scalp DPC. In the library, unique molecular identifiers were attached to individual cDNA molecules. One entry per CDR3 protein results from TCRdb running MiXCR on the RACE reads. The repertoire includes a few hundred thousand distinct CDR3 sequences, about 6.9% of them detected once, and under 7% sits in the top ten. The sample comes from a study of human T cells and chemical hapten exposure. Study-wide context: Readings were taken at 6 days from patch tests that had applied 0.01% DPC to the upper back.

There are 16 residues in the CDR3. The V gene end was trimmed by 1 base and the J gene end by 5 bases; junction bases not matched to a gene: 7. In germline, CDR1 is MGHRA, CDR2 YSYEKL. The clonotype comes from a woman between 18 and 30 years old with alopecia areata. Some clones in this sample may be carry-over from other donors' samples. The sample was whole blood, taken in connection with sensitization to the hapten diphenylcyclopropenone (DPC). The chain has TRBV4-1 and TRBJ1-5; 8 bases fit TRBD1. The CDR3 here is CASSQGTDRAHQPQHF. The CDR3 DNA reads as TGCGCCAGCAGCCAAGGGACGGACAGGGCCCATCAGCCCCAGCATTTT.